The 15 T cell receptor beta chains in this list originate from one sample, sequenced in a study of shared clonotypes between healthy human individuals. CD45RO negativity and positive selection for CCR7 defined naive CD8 cells, a population that excluded terminally differentiated effector memory CD45RA+ cells. Libraries were prepared by immunoSEQ multiplex PCR; TCRdb keeps only in-frame clonotypes and omits some of them. The sample shows about 2.1 million clones, around 95% of them seen only once. Material for sequencing was naive CD8+ T cells from PBMCs. Source of these receptors: a man aged 18 to 30 in good health. Some clones in this sample may be carry-over from other donors' samples.

The chain recombines TRBV5-5 with TRBJ1-1, with unresolved D. The CDR3 has 18 amino acids. CDR1 SGHKS and CDR2 YYEKEE come from the germline V gene (reference sequence). V shed 0 bases and J shed 0 bases, with 18 bases lying between them. In DNA form, the CDR3 reads TGTGCCAGCAGCTTGGGGTTGAAAGACCTAGGGTTGAACACTGAAGCTTTCTTT. It codes for CASSLGLKDLGLNTEAFF. Full variable domain (remainder filled in from reference TRBV5-5 and TRBJ1-1): DAGVTQSPTHLIKTRGQQVTLRCSPISGHKSVSWYQQVLGQGPQFIFQYYEKEERGRGNFPDRFSARQFPNYSSELNVNALLLGDSALYLCASSLGLKDLGLNTEAFFGQGTRLTVV.

The chain links TRBV10-1 to TRBJ2-7; TRBD2 agrees at 12 bases. CDR3 length equals 16 residues. J gave up 3 bases and V 3 bases, and 6 bases lay outside the gene matches. CDR1 is WNHNN, CDR2 SYGVQD, per germline (reference sequence). The DNA of the CDR3 is TGCGCCAGCAGTGACTCCCGGACTAGCGGGAACTACGAGCAGTACTTC. Its translation is CASSDSRTSGNYEQYF.

V usage is TRBV6-6 and J usage is TRBJ2-3, with 9 positions matching TRBD1. Germline-derived CDR1 and CDR2 are MNHNY and SVGAGI (reference sequence). The CDR3 loop spans 16 amino acids. Trimming at V came to 6 bases and at J to 5 bases, leaving 12 bases not matched to a gene. DNA of the CDR3: TGTGCCAGCAGCGACGTAGGGGGACAGGGAAGAGATACGCAGTATTTT. This codes for CASSDVGGQGRDTQYF.

This clone was observed once. The chain joins TRBV27 to TRBJ2-7, with D perhaps given as TRBD1 or TRBD2 (5 bases each). Germline V lookup: CDR1 MNHEY, CDR2 SMNVEV (reference sequence). The CDR3 runs to 14 residues. Between the trimmed V and J ends, which lost 5 bases and 6 bases, there was a span of 17 bases. The CDR3 sequence is CASSGWGKRGEQYF. The DNA of the CDR3 is TGTGCCAGCAGTGGCTGGGGTAAGAGGGGCGAGCAGTACTTC.

The V and J genes are TRBV16 and TRBJ1-3; D gene unclear. Germline-derived CDR1 and CDR2 are KGHSY and FQNENV. CDR3 length: 14 residues. Trimming removed 3 bases at V and 4 bases at J, with 10 bases between. The CDR3: CASSHQRSGNTIYF. In DNA form, the CDR3 reads TGTGCCAGCAGCCACCAACGGTCAGGAAACACCATATATTTT.

The chain combines TRBV29-1 with TRBJ2-7; D gene ambiguous. Germline V gene sequence: CDR1 SQVTM, CDR2 ANQGSEA. CDR3 length: 13 residues. The germline V and J ends were trimmed by 0 bases and 4 bases, with 10 bases remaining between them. The CDR3: CSVEDGSLYEQYF. The CDR3 DNA follows: TGCAGCGTTGAAGATGGCAGTTTGTACGAGCAGTACTTC.

This sequence joins TRBV28 and TRBJ2-7; the D is unclear. Germline V lookup: CDR1 MDHEN, CDR2 SYDVKM. This CDR3 region has 12 residues. V was clipped by 8 bases and J by 5 bases, with 13 bases between them. CDR3 protein: CASSLIHNEQYF. CDR3 sequence (DNA): TGTGCCAGCTCACTGATCCATAACGAGCAGTACTTC.

The rearrangement joins TRBV5-1 to TRBJ2-3; 8 bases agree with TRBD2. The CDR3 length is 14 residues. Looked up from germline, CDR1 is SGHRS and CDR2 is YFSETQ. Trimming removed 5 bases from V and 1 base from J; junction bases left unmatched: 3. CDR3 amino acids: CASRERERTDTQYF. The CDR3 DNA sequence: TGCGCCAGCAGGGAGCGGGAGCGCACAGATACGCAGTATTTT.

The V and J genes are TRBV5-1 and TRBJ2-7, with a possible D match to TRBD1 (5 bases). This CDR3 is 13 amino acids long. Trimming cost V 1 base and J 4 bases, with 9 bases left between them. Germline CDR1 SGHRS, CDR2 YFSETQ. The DNA of the CDR3 is TGCGCCAGCAGCTTGATAGGGGAATACGAGCAGTACTTC. This encodes CASSLIGEYEQYF.

The J gene is TRBJ1-2, the V gene TRBV9; D gene ambiguous. The germline CDR1 and CDR2 sequences are SGDLS and YYNGEE. The CDR3 runs 14 residues. Trimming cost V 0 bases and J 1 base, with 7 bases left between them. This CDR3 is CASSVAGNNYGYTF. The CDR3 region has the DNA TGTGCCAGCAGCGTAGCGGGGAATAACTATGGCTACACCTTC.

This chain links TRBV27 with TRBJ1-1, with D possibly being TRBD1 (6 bases). Germline lookup yields CDR1 MNHEY and CDR2 SMNVEV (reference sequence). This CDR3 contains 15 residues. V was cut by 8 bases and J by 4 bases, with 20 bases left in between. CDR3 coding DNA: TGTGCCAGCGCCCTTGGAGGGGGAGCCAGCACTGAAGCTTTCTTT. Translated: CASALGGGASTEAFF.

The chain links TRBV27 to TRBJ2-7; tentative D call: TRBD2 (6 bases). Trimming removed 6 bases at V and 3 bases at J, with 15 bases between. The CDR3 extends over 14 amino acids. Germline values: CDR1 MNHEY, CDR2 SMNVEV (reference sequence). The CDR3 sequence is CASSFTGTHYEQYF. In DNA form, the CDR3 reads TGTGCCAGCAGCTTTACCGGGACTCACTACGAGCAGTACTTC.

Only a few counts were recorded for this clone. The V call is TRBV9, the J call TRBJ1-1; no clear D. Trimming cost V 1 base and J 3 bases, with 10 bases left between them. CDR1 SGDLS and CDR2 YYNGEE come from the germline V gene. The CDR3 has 14 residues. For the CDR3, the DNA is TGTGCCAGCAGCGTAAGAGGAGGTGACACTGAAGCTTTCTTT. This translates into CASSVRGGDTEAFF.

The chain is built from TRBV5-6 and TRBJ2-7; weak D call: TRBD1 (6 bases). Trimming removed 4 bases from V and 2 bases from J, with 16 bases in between. The CDR3 loop spans 15 amino acids. Germline-derived CDR1 and CDR2 are SGHDT and YYEEEE. In DNA, the CDR3 is TGTGCCAGCAGCCCCCCGGACAGACCTACCTACGAGCAGTACTTC. This translates into CASSPPDRPTYEQYF.

The count of this clone is one. The chain combines TRBV11-3 with TRBJ2-5, with 8 bases identical to TRBD1. Trimming took 5 bases from V and 6 from J; bases not matched to a gene: 8. The CDR3 runs 14 residues. Per the germline V gene, CDR1 is SGHNT and CDR2 is YENEEA. The CDR3 loop reads CASSPRGQDQTQYF. The CDR3 DNA sequence: TGTGCCAGCAGCCCGCGGGGACAGGACCAGACCCAGTACTTC.